These 12 T cell receptor beta chains originate from one sample sequenced in a study of cytomegalovirus exposure and HLA in healthy donors. PCR primers comprised 60 Vbeta and 13 Jbeta primers. TCRdb's copy holds only in-frame clones and misses some; the assay was immunoSEQ multiplex PCR. The profile shows about 130,000 clones, around three quarters of them singletons. The specimen was PBMCs. The receptors shown here come from a woman in her 50s in good health and CMV-seronegative.

The rearrangement links TRBV4-3 to TRBJ2-3; TRBD2 agrees at 8 bases. V gave up 1 base and J gave up 2 bases; unmatched junction bases: 2. Per germline, CDR1 LGHNA and CDR2 YSLEER. The CDR3 extends over 15 amino acids. This CDR3 is CASSQGGRNTDTQYF. The DNA of the CDR3 is TGCGCCAGCAGCCAAGGCGGGAGGAACACAGATACGCAGTATTTT.

The rearrangement uses TRBV11-3 and TRBJ1-1; 11 bases fit TRBD1. The V gene's germline CDR1 is SGHNT and CDR2 YENEEA. The length of the CDR3 is 15 residues. Unmatched junction bases numbered 3, after V lost 5 bases and J lost 1 base. The CDR3 spells CASSPGQGANTEAFF. The CDR3 nucleotides are TGTGCCAGCAGCCCCGGACAGGGGGCGAACACTGAAGCTTTCTTT.

The chain joins TRBV28 to TRBJ2-5, with 9 bases fitting TRBD1. J lost 5 bases, V lost 5 bases, and 12 bases had no gene match. Germline V CDR1 and CDR2: MDHEN, SYDVKM. This CDR3 is built from 16 residues. CDR3 region: CASSITGGGRAETQYF. In DNA, the CDR3 is TGTGCCAGCAGTATAACAGGGGGCGGCAGGGCGGAGACCCAGTACTTC.

The chain recombines TRBV19 with TRBJ1-4; 10 nucleotides agree with TRBD1. Germline V gene sequence: CDR1 LNHDA, CDR2 SQIVND (reference sequence). With V trimmed by 3 bases and J by 5 bases, 0 bases remained unmatched. CDR3 length: 14 amino acids. In nucleotides, the CDR3 is TGTGCCAGTAGTATGGGACAGGGGAATGAAAAACTGTTTTTT. Its protein product is CASSMGQGNEKLFF.

The chain carries TRBV9 and TRBJ2-2; TRBD1 matches 7 bases. Losses at the gene ends were 6 bases for V and 0 bases for J; bases not matched to a gene: 2. There are 14 residues in the CDR3. Germline values: CDR1 SGDLS, CDR2 YYNGEE. The CDR3 nucleotides read TGTGCCAGCATGGACAGGACGAACACCGGGGAGCTGTTTTTT. It is translated as CASMDRTNTGELFF.

The chain employs TRBV30 and TRBJ1-1; 7 positions match TRBD1. The CDR3 runs to 12 residues. With V trimmed by 3 bases and J by 3 bases, 1 base remained unmatched. CDR1 and CDR2 (germline): GTSNPN, SVGIG (reference sequence). The CDR3 loop is CAWSQGDTEAFF. The CDR3 nucleotides read TGTGCCTGGAGCCAGGGGGACACTGAAGCTTTCTTT.

The V and J genes are TRBV11-2 and TRBJ2-3; D ambiguous. The CDR3 covers 16 residues. Germline V gene lookup returns CDR1 SGHAT and CDR2 FQNNGV. Between the trimmed V and J ends, which lost 5 bases and 6 bases, there was a span of 21 bases. CDR3: CASSNSPHSTGDTQYF. As DNA, the CDR3 is TGTGCCAGCAGCAATAGCCCACATTCTACCGGGGATACGCAGTATTTT.

The chain has TRBV28 and TRBJ2-5; TRBD2 matches at 7 bases. There are 22 residues in the CDR3. Germline V gives CDR1 MDHEN, CDR2 SYDVKM. The V segment lost 6 bases and the J segment 3 bases; nucleotides outside the gene matches: 31. The CDR3 is CASRSKDLGLITPGREKETQYF. CDR3 nucleotide sequence: TGTGCCAGCAGATCTAAGGACCTGGGACTCATAACCCCTGGGAGGGAAAAAGAGACCCAGTACTTC.

This sequence joins TRBV7-2 and TRBJ1-1, with 7 bases aligning to TRBD1. Per germline, CDR1 SGHTA and CDR2 FQGNSA. V shed 5 bases, J shed 0 bases, and the junction held 9 bases outside the gene matches. This CDR3 spans 16 amino acids. CDR3 region: CASSPGTAIMNTEAFF. CDR3 nucleotide sequence: TGTGCCAGCAGCCCAGGGACAGCAATCATGAACACTGAAGCTTTCTTT.

V and J are TRBV7-9 and TRBJ1-1; TRBD1 matches 8 bases. CDR3 length: 15 residues. The V segment lost 1 base and the J segment 4 bases; nucleotides outside the gene matches: 5. Germline V gives CDR1 SEHNR, CDR2 FQNEAQ (reference sequence). The CDR3 DNA reads TGTGCCAGCAGCTTAGGGCAGGGGGCGAGCACTGAAGCTTTCTTT. This gives the protein CASSLGQGASTEAFF.

The sample holds a few counts of this clone. V gene TRBV7-2 combines with J gene TRBJ2-7, with 10 bases that match TRBD2. V was pared by 4 bases and J by 2 bases, with 11 bases of the junction left unmatched. Germline loops: CDR1 SGHTA, CDR2 FQGNSA. The CDR3 runs to 17 residues. The CDR3 spells CASSYPRASGSAYEQYF. CDR3 DNA: TGTGCCAGCAGCTACCCGAGGGCTAGCGGGAGCGCCTACGAGCAGTACTTC. The full variable domain, with the rest looked up from reference TRBV7-2 and TRBJ2-7, is GAGVSQSPSNKVTEKGKDVELRCDPISGHTALYWYRQSLGQGLEFLIYFQGNSAPDKSGLPSDRFSAERTGGSVSTLTIQRTQQEDSAVYLCASSYPRASGSAYEQYFGPGTRLTVT.

V and J are TRBV15 and TRBJ1-1; no clear D. Trimming pared 0 bases from V and 0 bases from J, leaving 8 bases between. Germline V gives CDR1 LNHNV, CDR2 YYDKDF (reference sequence). The CDR3 is 15 residues long. DNA for the CDR3: TGTGCCACCAGCAGAGAGAAAACAGTGAACACTGAAGCTTTCTTT. Its protein is CATSREKTVNTEAFF. The full variable domain, rest sourced from reference TRBV15 and TRBJ1-1, is DAMVIQNPRYQVTQFGKPVTLSCSQTLNHNVMYWYQQKSSQAPKLLFHYYDKDFNNEADTPDNFQSRRPNTSFCFLDIRSPGLGDTAMYLCATSREKTVNTEAFFGQGTRLTVV.